This paragraph covers one T cell receptor beta chain sequence. Its antigen is not known. Sampled blood was obtained at baseline, cycle 4 day 1, and cycle 7 day 1. V shed 6 bases and J 3 bases; nucleotides not matched to a gene: 12. CDR3 length: 18 residues. CDR1 is SEHNR, CDR2 FQNEAQ, per germline (reference sequence). The data were taken from a study of OX40 agonist ivuxolimab in advanced cancers. Overall study context: Dose-escalation patients' cancers were hepatocellular carcinoma, melanoma, renal cell or head and neck cancer.

Findings and caveats of the study: Dose levels from 0.1 to 3.0 mg/kg saw CD4+ and CD8+ blood T cells expand clonally by week 6. CD8+ T cells showed, on average, more clonal expansion than CD4+ cells.

Profiling relied on immunoSEQ multiplex PCR, and the TCRdb table lists in-frame clones only, not all of them. The top ten hold approximately 2% of the sample, which has around 100,000 clones, 95% to 97% seen once. Source: CD4+ or CD8+ T cells sorted from blood, taken in a trial of the OX40 agonist ivuxolimab. This sequence was found in an adult with an advanced solid tumor such as melanoma, head and neck, liver or kidney cancer. The chain is built from TRBV7-9 and TRBJ2-2, with 11 positions matching TRBD1. The CDR3: CASRSRDRGYQDTGELFF. CDR3 sequence (DNA): TGTGCCAGCAGATCCCGGGACAGGGGGTACCAGGACACCGGGGAGCTGTTTTTT.